This record looks at one TCR beta chain sequence and its context. This sample is part of a study of blood T cells in healthy people across ages. Study in general: When template switching was applied, about one barcoded beta molecule was captured per two T cells.

The V end was cut by 6 bases, the J end by 11 bases, with 18 bases between. CDR3 length: 13 residues. CDR1 is MNHEY and CDR2 is SVGAGI in the germline V gene. Combining a sample-barcoded 5' primer with a J-beta primer mix, a second PCR ran for roughly 7 to 11 cycles. One entry per CDR3 protein results from TCRdb running MiXCR on the 5' RACE reads. The sample shows about 840,000 distinct CDR3 sequences, almost 30% of them seen only once. The sample was also reused in another study, on T cells of mothers and their children.

Sequenced material: blood. The chain uses TRBV6-5 and TRBJ2-3, with TRBD2 as a possible D gene (6 bases). The receptor was isolated from a woman between 40 and 50 years old in good health. This CDR3 reads CASRQSSGKGQYF. The CDR3 coding sequence is TGTGCCAGCAGACAGAGTAGCGGTAAGGGGCAGTATTTT.